Following are 14 T cell receptor beta chains from one sample sequenced in a study of Graves' ophthalmopathy and Graves' hyperthyroidism. The authors amplified TCR beta CDR3 regions, and they did so from RNA transcripts for repertoire sequencing. The authors performed first-round RT-PCR with HTBI primers and then a second-round multiplex PCR. From the multiplex PCR reads, TCRdb called clonotypes with MiXCR, one entry per CDR3 protein. Here the sample spans approximately 540,000 distinct CDR3 sequences, under 45% being singletons. Material: peripheral blood or thyroid tissue (not recorded which). All receptors derive from an adult man with Graves' hyperthyroidism.

The CDR3 coding sequence is TGTGCCAGCACCAAGGACACGAACACCGGGGAGCTGTTTTTT. Protein product: CASTKDTNTGELFF. The J gene is TRBJ2-2, the V gene TRBV28; tentatively, D is TRBD1 (5 bases). CDR3 length equals 14 residues. The ends were cut back, 7 bases at V and 0 bases at J, with 9 bases in the middle. Germline V gene lookup returns CDR1 MDHEN and CDR2 SYDVKM.

This clonotype was counted at least ten times. V gene TRBV15 combines with J gene TRBJ2-5; 11 nucleotides agree with TRBD2. Germline V gene data show CDR1 as LNHNV and CDR2 as YYDKDF (reference sequence). This CDR3 region has 15 residues. Germline trimming cut 2 bases from V and 2 bases from J; bases unmatched to any gene: 1. This chain's CDR3 is CATSRLAGGQETQYF. Here the CDR3 DNA reads TGTGCCACCAGCAGACTAGCGGGGGGTCAAGAGACCCAGTACTTC.

The chain has TRBV12-3 or TRBV12-4 and TRBJ2-1; D not resolved. The CDR3 runs to 13 residues. V lost 3 bases to trimming and J lost 5 bases, with 8 bases between them. Here the CDR3 reads CASSLISDNEQFF. The CDR3 DNA reads as TGTGCCAGCAGTTTGATAAGTGACAATGAGCAGTTCTTC.

This clonotype was observed many times. The chain links TRBV19 to TRBJ1-2; maybe TRBD1 (5 bases). V lost 0 bases and J 0 bases, leaving 20 bases between the germline ends. This CDR3 contains 19 residues. Germline V gene lookup returns CDR1 LNHDA and CDR2 SQIVND (reference sequence). CDR3 protein: CASSIDQLTAGLANYGYTF. CDR3 DNA sequence: TGTGCCAGTAGTATAGATCAGTTGACAGCGGGGCTGGCTAACTATGGCTACACCTTC.

The rearrangement links TRBV4-1 to TRBJ2-7, with TRBD2 as a possible D gene (5 bases). The germline V gene encodes CDR1 MGHRA and CDR2 YSYEKL. V lost 1 base and J 9 bases, leaving 16 bases between the germline ends. CDR3 length equals 14 residues. The CDR3 loop reads CASSQGGALDGQYF. CDR3 DNA sequence: TGCGCCAGCAGCCAAGGGGGAGCGTTGGATGGGCAGTACTTC.

This clonotype was seen at least ten times. V gene TRBV20-1 combines with J gene TRBJ2-5; possibly TRBD1 for D (6 bases). V lost 3 bases to trimming and J lost 0 bases, with 14 bases between them. Germline V gene lookup returns CDR1 DFQATT and CDR2 SNEGSKA (reference sequence). The CDR3 contains 15 residues. The CDR3 region is CSASNQGHYQETQYF. CDR3 in DNA: TGCAGTGCTAGTAATCAGGGGCATTACCAAGAGACCCAGTACTTC.

This clonotype was seen repeatedly, ten times or more. V is TRBV24-1 and J is TRBJ1-5; D is uncertain. There are 17 residues in the CDR3. Germline V lookup: CDR1 KGHDR, CDR2 SFDVKD. Deletions cut 6 bases from V and 7 bases from J, with 24 bases between. CDR3 loop: CATSLETGYSFYQPQHF. CDR3 bases: TGTGCCACCAGTCTTGAGACCGGGTATTCGTTCTACCAGCCCCAGCATTTT.

The sample holds many counts of this clonotype. The chain combines TRBV10-3 with TRBJ2-7, with 9 positions matching TRBD1. The CDR3 has 13 residues. Trimming cost V 2 bases and J 5 bases; bases outside gene matches: 1. Germline-derived CDR1 and CDR2 are ENHRY and SYGVKD. The CDR3 loop is CAISETGGDEQYF. CDR3 in DNA: TGTGCCATCAGTGAGACAGGGGGCGACGAGCAGTACTTC.

CDR3 region: CATSRDGPYEQYF. The CDR3 region has the DNA TGTGCCACGTCCCGGGACGGTCCCTACGAGCAGTACTTC. The rearrangement uses TRBV10-3 and TRBJ2-7; D tentatively reads TRBD1 or TRBD2 (5 bases each). V dropped 10 bases and J dropped 2 bases, with 15 bases sitting between them. Per germline, CDR1 ENHRY and CDR2 SYGVKD. The CDR3 is made up of 13 amino acids.

Turning to this clonotype: Being one base from a much bigger clone, this may be a read error. The rearrangement joins TRBV12-3 or TRBV12-4 to TRBJ1-2, with 7 bases lining up with TRBD1. The CDR3 runs 14 residues. Trimming at V came to 5 bases and at J to 4 bases, leaving 7 bases not matched to a gene. CDR3 in DNA: TGTGCCAGCAGTGATGGCAGGGGGTTCTATGGCTACACCTTC. This codes for CASSDGRGFYGYTF.

In DNA form, the CDR3 reads TGTGCCAGCAGTTACTCGACGGTGGCACAGGGGATCGTAGCCTACGAGCAGTACTTC. Residues: CASSYSTVAQGIVAYEQYF. The chain joins TRBV6-5 to TRBJ2-7, with TRBD1 matching 7 bases. The germline CDR1 and CDR2 sequences are MNHEY and SVGAGI. With 0 bases clipped from V and 2 bases from J, the junction kept 16 bases outside the gene matches. The CDR3 length is 19 residues.

The CDR3 region is CASSAGQGAYGYTF. CDR3 nucleotides: TGTGCCAGCAGTGCGGGACAGGGGGCTTATGGCTACACCTTC. The V gene is TRBV2, the J gene TRBJ1-2, with 12 bases identical to TRBD1. Germline V lookup: CDR1 SNHLY, CDR2 FYNNEI. V gave up 4 bases and J gave up 5 bases; unmatched junction bases: 2. This CDR3 spans 14 amino acids.

V and J are TRBV29-1 and TRBJ1-5; no firm D call. Trimming stripped 7 bases from V and 5 bases from J, with 15 bases between. The V gene's germline CDR1 is SQVTM and CDR2 ANQGSEA. The CDR3 is made up of 13 amino acids. This chain's CDR3 is CSARGVGDQPQHF. CDR3 bases: TGCAGCGCCCGAGGTGTTGGGGATCAGCCCCAGCATTTT. Combining the CDR3 with reference TRBV29-1 and TRBJ1-5 gives the whole variable domain SAVISQKPSRDICQRGTSLTIQCQVDSQVTMMFWYRQQPGQSLTLIATANQGSEATYESGFVIDKFPISRPNLTFSTLTVSNMSPEDSSIYLCSARGVGDQPQHFGDGTRLSIL.

This clonotype has at least ten counts. The chain has TRBV29-1 and TRBJ1-2; no definite D call. Per the germline V gene, CDR1 is SQVTM and CDR2 is ANQGSEA. The V and J ends lost 0 bases and 3 bases respectively, with 11 bases between them. This CDR3 is 14 amino acids long. CDR3 nucleotides: TGCAGCGTTGAAGATGAGGCAAGGGACTATGGCTACACCTTC. This encodes CSVEDEARDYGYTF.